The entry that follows covers one T cell receptor beta chain sequence. The antigen remains undetermined. The identical CDR3 is also encoded by other nucleotide sequences in the sample. These data come from a study of OX40 agonist ivuxolimab in advanced cancers. Study details: Partial responses were achieved by three patients: one hepatocellular carcinoma, two cutaneous melanoma.

The CDR3 runs 13 residues. V lost 1 base and J 1 base, leaving 4 bases between the germline ends. Germline-derived CDR1 and CDR2 are SGHTA and FQGNSA. Produced via immunoSEQ multiplex PCR; TCRdb's table is partial and in-frame only. Among some 58,000 clones listed, 80% to 90% were seen once. Study results and caveats: Determination of antigen specificity was not performed for the expanded peripheral T cells. With doses of 0.1-3.0 mg/kg, partial responders showed among the lowest clonal expansion. Averaging showed that CD8+ T cells had more expanded clones than CD4+ did.

The rearrangement uses TRBV7-2 and TRBJ1-1; D not certain. Sequenced here: CD4+ or CD8+ T cells sorted from blood, sampled in a trial of the OX40 agonist ivuxolimab. This receptor was obtained from an adult with an advanced solid tumor such as melanoma, head and neck, liver or kidney cancer. This chain's CDR3 is CASSLERNTEAFF. The CDR3 nucleotides read TGTGCCAGCAGCTTAGAAAGGAACACTGAAGCTTTCTTT.